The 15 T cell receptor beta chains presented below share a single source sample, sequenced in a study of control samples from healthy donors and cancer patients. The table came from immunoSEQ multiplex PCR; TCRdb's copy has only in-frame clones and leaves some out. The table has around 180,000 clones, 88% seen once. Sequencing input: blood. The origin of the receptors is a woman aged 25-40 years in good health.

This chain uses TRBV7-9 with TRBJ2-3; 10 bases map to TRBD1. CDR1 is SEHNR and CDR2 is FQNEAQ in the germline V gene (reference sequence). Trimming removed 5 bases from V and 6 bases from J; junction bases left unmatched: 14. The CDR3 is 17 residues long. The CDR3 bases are TGTGCCAGCAGCGGCTTCAGTTGGGACAGGGGATCGGATACGCAGTATTTT. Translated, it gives CASSGFSWDRGSDTQYF.

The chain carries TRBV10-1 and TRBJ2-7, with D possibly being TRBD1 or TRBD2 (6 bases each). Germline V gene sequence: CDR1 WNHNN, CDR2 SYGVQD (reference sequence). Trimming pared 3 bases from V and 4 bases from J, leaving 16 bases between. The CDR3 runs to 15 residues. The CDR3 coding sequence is TGCGCCAGCAGTGATAGAAGGGGGGCGCGATACGAGCAGTACTTC. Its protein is CASSDRRGARYEQYF.

CDR3 nucleotide sequence: TGTGCCAGCAGCCCGGGACACAAACTCACAGATACGCAGTATTTT. Its protein product is CASSPGHKLTDTQYF. The V call is TRBV7-6, the J call TRBJ2-3; a weak D match, TRBD1 (6 bases). The germline gives CDR1 SGHVS, CDR2 FNYEAQ. The CDR3 loop spans 15 amino acids. The V and J ends lost 5 bases and 2 bases respectively, with 14 bases between them.

CDR3 sequence (DNA): TGCAGCGCCGGTGGGGTAAGCGGGAGGAGGTACGAGCAGTACTTC. This codes for CSAGGVSGRRYEQYF. The chain couples TRBV29-1 to TRBJ2-7, with 9 bases fitting TRBD2. Germline-derived CDR1 and CDR2 are SQVTM and ANQGSEA. The CDR3 loop spans 15 amino acids. Losses at the gene ends were 7 bases for V and 4 bases for J; bases not matched to a gene: 14.

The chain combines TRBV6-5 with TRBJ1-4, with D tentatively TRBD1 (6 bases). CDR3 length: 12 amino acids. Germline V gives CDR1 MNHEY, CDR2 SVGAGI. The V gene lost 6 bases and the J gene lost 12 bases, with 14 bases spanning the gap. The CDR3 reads CASRRGGGELFF. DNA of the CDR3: TGTGCCAGCAGACGAGGGGGGGGTGAACTGTTTTTT.

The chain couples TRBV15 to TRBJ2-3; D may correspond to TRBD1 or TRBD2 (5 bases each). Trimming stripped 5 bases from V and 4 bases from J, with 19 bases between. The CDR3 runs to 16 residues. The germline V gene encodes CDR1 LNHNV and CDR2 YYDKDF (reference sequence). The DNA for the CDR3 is TGTGCCACCAGCCGTCGGGGACCCTTGGGCGCAGATACGCAGTATTTT. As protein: CATSRRGPLGADTQYF.

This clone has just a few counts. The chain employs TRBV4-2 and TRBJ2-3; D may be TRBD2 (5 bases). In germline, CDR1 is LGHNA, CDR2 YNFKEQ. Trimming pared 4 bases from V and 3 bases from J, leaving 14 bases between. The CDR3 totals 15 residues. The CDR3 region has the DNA TGTGCCAGCAGCCGGAATAGCGTGGGAACAGATACGCAGTATTTT. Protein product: CASSRNSVGTDTQYF.

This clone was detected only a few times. This CDR3 is CATSRDRRAAGFYGYTF. The CDR3 region has the DNA TGTGCCACCAGCAGAGATCGGCGGGCGGCGGGATTCTATGGCTACACCTTC. V usage is TRBV15 and J usage is TRBJ1-2; no clear D gene. Between the trimmed V and J ends, which lost 0 bases and 4 bases, there was a span of 18 bases. The CDR3 is 17 residues long. CDR1 and CDR2 (germline): LNHNV, YYDKDF (reference sequence). Together with reference TRBV15 and TRBJ1-2, the CDR3 gives the full variable domain: DAMVIQNPRYQVTQFGKPVTLSCSQTLNHNVMYWYQQKSSQAPKLLFHYYDKDFNNEADTPDNFQSRRPNTSFCFLDIRSPGLGDTAMYLCATSRDRRAAGFYGYTFGSGTRLTVV.

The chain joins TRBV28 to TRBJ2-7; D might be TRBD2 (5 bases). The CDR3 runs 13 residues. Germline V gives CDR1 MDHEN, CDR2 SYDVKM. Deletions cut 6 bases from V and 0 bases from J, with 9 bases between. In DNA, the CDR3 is TGTGCCAGCAGCCGAGGGAGCTCCTACGAGCAGTACTTC. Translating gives CASSRGSSYEQYF. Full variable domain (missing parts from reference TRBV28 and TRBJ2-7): DVKVTQSSRYLVKRTGEKVFLECVQDMDHENMFWYRQDPGLGLRLIYFSYDVKMKEKGDIPEGYSVSREKKERFSLILESASTNQTSMYLCASSRGSSYEQYFGPGTRLTVT.

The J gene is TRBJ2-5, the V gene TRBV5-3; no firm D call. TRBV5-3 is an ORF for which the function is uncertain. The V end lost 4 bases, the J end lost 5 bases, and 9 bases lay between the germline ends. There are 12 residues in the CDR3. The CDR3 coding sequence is TGTGCCAGAAGCCGAGACGGGGAGACCCAGTACTTC. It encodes CARSRDGETQYF.

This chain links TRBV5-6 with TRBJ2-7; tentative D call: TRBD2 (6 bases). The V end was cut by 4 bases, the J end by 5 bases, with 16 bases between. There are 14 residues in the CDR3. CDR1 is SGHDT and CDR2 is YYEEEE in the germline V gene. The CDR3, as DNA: TGTGCCAGCAGCCCGACTTTGGGGGGTAACGAGCAGTACTTC. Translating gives CASSPTLGGNEQYF.

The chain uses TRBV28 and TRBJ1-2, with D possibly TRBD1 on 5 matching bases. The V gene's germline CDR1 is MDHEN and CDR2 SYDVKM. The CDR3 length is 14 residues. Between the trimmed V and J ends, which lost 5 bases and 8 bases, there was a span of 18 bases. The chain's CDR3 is CASSAQYGGKGYTF. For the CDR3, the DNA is TGTGCCAGCAGTGCCCAGTACGGGGGGAAAGGCTACACCTTC.

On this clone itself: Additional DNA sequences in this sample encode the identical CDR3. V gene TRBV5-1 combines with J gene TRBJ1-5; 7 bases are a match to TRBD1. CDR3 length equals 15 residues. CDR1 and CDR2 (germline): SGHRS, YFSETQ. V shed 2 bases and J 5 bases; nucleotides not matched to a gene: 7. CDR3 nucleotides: TGCGCCAGCAGCTTAGGTTTAGGGGGCGATCAGCCCCAGCATTTT. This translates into CASSLGLGGDQPQHF.

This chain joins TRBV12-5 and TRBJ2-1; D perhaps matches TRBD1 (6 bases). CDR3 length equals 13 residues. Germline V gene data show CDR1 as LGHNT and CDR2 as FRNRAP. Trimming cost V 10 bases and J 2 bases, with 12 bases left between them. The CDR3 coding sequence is TGTGCTAAAAACAGGGTCCCCTACAATGAGCAGTTCTTC. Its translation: CAKNRVPYNEQFF.

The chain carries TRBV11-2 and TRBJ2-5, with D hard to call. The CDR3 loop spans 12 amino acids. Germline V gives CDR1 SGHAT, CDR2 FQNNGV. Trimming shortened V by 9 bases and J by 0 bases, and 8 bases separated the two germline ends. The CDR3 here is CASGPHQETQYF. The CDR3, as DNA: TGTGCCAGTGGACCCCACCAAGAGACCCAGTACTTC.